The 5 T cell receptor beta chains given below trace back to one sample, sequenced in a study of brain metastases from non-small cell lung cancer. The protocol was immunoSEQ multiplex PCR, while the TCRdb copy is restricted to in-frame clones and leaves out a portion. The data contain roughly 14,000 clones, around 81% of them seen just once; the ten biggest clones take up more than 7.5%. Sample: primary lung tumor tissue. The origin of the receptors is a donor aged 40 or older with non-small cell lung cancer.

This clone was picked up a small number of times. The chain recombines TRBV5-1 with TRBJ1-1; unclear D gene. CDR3 length: 15 residues. Looked up from germline, CDR1 is SGHRS and CDR2 is YFSETQ. Trimming shortened V by 3 bases and J by 5 bases, and 17 bases separated the two germline ends. Here the CDR3 DNA reads TGCGCCAGCAGCTCATCCCCGGGTTCGAGTACTGAAGCTTTCTTT. The encoded protein is CASSSSPGSSTEAFF.

This clone occurred once. A much larger clone differs by one base, so this may be a read error. Other DNA sequences within the sample encode an identical CDR3. The chain joins TRBV2 to TRBJ1-1; 7 nucleotides line up with TRBD1. Germline loops: CDR1 SNHLY, CDR2 FYNNEI. The CDR3 contains 14 residues. CDR3 DNA sequence: TGTGCTAGCACTCTGGACAGGTTTGGAACTGAAGCTTTCTTT. Amino acids: CASTLDRFGTEAFF. Full variable domain (remainder filled in from reference TRBV2 and TRBJ1-1): EPEVTQTPSHQVTQMGQEVILRCVPISNHLYFYWYRQILGQKVEFLVSFYNNEISEKSEIFDDQFSVERPDGSNFTLKIRSTKLEDSAMYFCASTLDRFGTEAFFGQGTRLTVV.

The chain couples TRBV6-5 to TRBJ1-2, with no clear D. Trimming took off 10 bases at V and 6 bases at J, with 15 bases between the two ends. The CDR3 consists of 12 residues. Germline loops: CDR1 MNHEY, CDR2 SVGAGI. The CDR3 reads CANREESDGYTF. The CDR3 DNA follows: TGTGCCAATAGGGAGGAGTCAGATGGCTACACCTTC.

V and J are TRBV19 and TRBJ2-5; no clear D. V lost 5 bases, J lost 2 bases, and 9 bases lay in between. This CDR3 has 13 amino acids. Per germline, CDR1 LNHDA and CDR2 SQIVND (reference sequence). The chain's CDR3 is CASSSFLQETQYF. CDR3 sequence (DNA): TGTGCCAGTAGTTCGTTCCTTCAAGAGACCCAGTACTTC.

J is TRBJ1-2 and V is TRBV19; possibly TRBD1 for D (6 bases). Per germline, CDR1 LNHDA and CDR2 SQIVND (reference sequence). The V end was cut by 8 bases, the J end by 11 bases, with 24 bases between. The CDR3 is 14 amino acids. CDR3 in amino acids: CASHRTSGAFGYTF. CDR3 DNA sequence: TGTGCCAGTCACCGGACGTCGGGGGCTTTCGGGTACACCTTC.